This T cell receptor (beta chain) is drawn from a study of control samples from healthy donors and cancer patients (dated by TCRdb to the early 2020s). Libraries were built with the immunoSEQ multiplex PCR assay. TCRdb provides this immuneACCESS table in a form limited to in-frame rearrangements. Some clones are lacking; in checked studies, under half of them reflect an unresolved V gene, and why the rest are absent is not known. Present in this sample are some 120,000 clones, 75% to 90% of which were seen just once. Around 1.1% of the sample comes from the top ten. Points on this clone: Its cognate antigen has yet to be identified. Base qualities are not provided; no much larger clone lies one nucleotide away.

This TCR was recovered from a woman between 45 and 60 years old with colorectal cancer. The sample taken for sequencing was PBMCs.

The DNA is as follows: TGTGCCAGCAGCTTGCTGAGACAGGGGGCGCAGACTGAAGCTTTCTTT. Protein translation: CASSLLRQGAQTEAFF. This chain joins TRBV7-6 to TRBJ1-1; TRBD1 fits 10 bases in the junction. V loses 3 bases at its end and J loses 5 bases; junction bases beyond the gene matches: 9. The CDR3 spans 16 residues, from the cysteine through the phenylalanine. Only CDR3 DNA remains: 48 bases, in frame from the first base. Taken from the germline V gene, the CDR1 and CDR2 loops are SGHVS and FNYEAQ.